The 31 T cell receptor beta chains below all came from one sample that was sequenced in a study of read filtering for tumor transcriptome and immune sequencing (dated by TCRdb to the early 2020s). The sequencer listed for this sample is Illumina HiSeq 4000. TCR libraries were built from roughly 370 ng RNA with the Immunoverse kit, using molecular barcoded adaptors covering alpha/delta and beta/gamma chains. TCRdb's own reprocessing of the public reads used fastp at Q25 and MiXCR and kept productive beta chains. CDR3 protein duplicates are merged, each entry listing the most common genes and DNA. For this sample the table gives some 120,000 distinct CDR3 sequences, of which 10% to 15% were detected only once. About 11% of the sample lies in the top ten. The sequencing sample was made of a population of CD138-negative cells sorted from bone marrow. The sample's cell subset or site label, in plain terms: bone marrow mononuclear cells depleted of CD138+ plasma/myeloma cells by negative magnetic selection. Receptor source: a donor at least 40 years old with multiple myeloma.

This clonotype came up many times. This rearrangement joins TRBV29-1 to TRBJ1-1, with 10 bases identical to TRBD1. V gave up 5 bases and J gave up 8 bases; unmatched junction bases: 11. The CDR3 extends over 14 amino acids. Germline lookup yields CDR1 SQVTM and CDR2 ANQGSEA. CDR3 protein: CSVHQPGQGWEAFF. For the CDR3, the DNA is TGCAGCGTTCACCAACCGGGACAGGGGTGGGAAGCTTTCTTT.

This clonotype came up many times. The chain combines TRBV7-2 with TRBJ2-1, with 7 bases lining up with TRBD2. Germline CDR1 reads SGHTA; CDR2 reads FQGNSA. The CDR3 runs 14 residues. Unmatched junction bases numbered 7, after V lost 5 bases and J lost 6 bases. DNA for the CDR3: TGTGCCAGCAGCCGCTATGGCGGGAGCAATGAGCAGTTCTTC. As protein: CASSRYGGSNEQFF.

This clonotype was counted at least ten times. The V call is TRBV20-1, the J call TRBJ2-5; D uncertain. The CDR3 is 13 amino acids. Trimming stripped 1 base from V and 6 bases from J, with 12 bases between. CDR1 DFQATT and CDR2 SNEGSKA come from the germline V gene (reference sequence). The chain's CDR3 is CSARGEGLQTQYF. The CDR3 DNA follows: TGCAGTGCTAGAGGAGAAGGGTTGCAGACCCAGTACTTC.

This clonotype was detected ten times or more. The V gene is TRBV4-2, the J gene TRBJ1-4, with D tentatively TRBD1 (5 bases). The CDR3 covers 16 residues. The germline V gene encodes CDR1 LGHNA and CDR2 YNFKEQ. V was pared by 1 base and J by 4 bases, with 13 bases between. CDR3: CASSQATGTDNEKLFF. DNA of the CDR3: TGTGCCAGCAGCCAAGCCACCGGGACGGATAATGAAAAACTGTTTTTT.

This clonotype was recorded many times. This chain joins TRBV10-3 and TRBJ2-6; D may correspond to TRBD1 or TRBD2 (5 bases each). The germline CDR1 and CDR2 sequences are ENHRY and SYGVKD. V was cut by 4 bases and J by 0 bases, with 13 bases left in between. CDR3 length: 17 amino acids. The CDR3 is CAISVGDPSSGANVLTF. The DNA for the CDR3 is TGTGCCATCAGTGTGGGGGATCCGAGCTCTGGGGCCAACGTCCTGACTTTC.

This clonotype was seen at least ten times. This chain joins TRBV3-1 and TRBJ2-1; maybe TRBD2 (5 bases). Per germline, CDR1 LGHDT and CDR2 YNNKEL (reference sequence). The V and J ends lost 0 bases and 7 bases respectively, with 13 bases between them. The CDR3 sequence is 15 residues long. The CDR3, as DNA: TGTGCCAGCAGCCAAGATCCGGACTCCCTTAATGAGCAGTTCTTC. Protein: CASSQDPDSLNEQFF.

The sample holds many counts of this clonotype. V is TRBV2 and J is TRBJ2-5; D is unclear. This CDR3 is built from 12 residues. Germline CDR1 reads SNHLY; CDR2 reads FYNNEI. With 6 bases removed from V and 4 bases from J, the gap between germline ends came to 9 bases. CDR3 DNA: TGTGCCAGCAGGGAAACGGGAGAGACCCAGTACTTC. The encoded protein is CASRETGETQYF.

This clonotype has just a few counts. V is TRBV7-9 and J is TRBJ2-7; 9 nucleotides line up with TRBD1. The V and J ends lost 4 bases and 5 bases, in that order; junction bases with no gene match: 6. This CDR3 is built from 14 residues. Germline V lookup: CDR1 SEHNR, CDR2 FQNEAQ (reference sequence). CDR3 bases: TGTGCCAGCAGCTATCGACAGGGGGTGAACGAGCAGTACTTC. This codes for CASSYRQGVNEQYF. The full variable domain, in which reference TRBV7-9 and TRBJ2-7 provide the parts outside the CDR3, is DTGVSQNPRHKITKRGQNVTFRCDPISEHNRLYWYRQTLGQGPEFLTYFQNEAQLEKSRLLSDRFSAERPKGSFSTLEIQRTEQGDSAMYLCASSYRQGVNEQYFGPGTRLTVT.

This clonotype was observed at least ten times. The V gene is TRBV5-1, the J gene TRBJ1-1; D gene uncertain. V was pared by 0 bases and J by 6 bases, with 15 bases between. Germline CDR1 is SGHRS and CDR2 is YFSETQ. The CDR3 loop spans 15 amino acids. CDR3 sequence: CASSLEGPFGAEAFF. The CDR3 bases are TGCGCCAGCAGCTTGGAAGGGCCCTTCGGGGCTGAAGCTTTCTTT.

This clonotype turned up a few times. A much larger clone sits a single nucleotide away, making a read error possible. V usage is TRBV5-5 and J usage is TRBJ2-2; unclear D gene. V shed 2 bases and J shed 5 bases, with 7 bases lying between them. This CDR3 has 13 residues. Germline CDR1 SGHKS, CDR2 YYEKEE (reference sequence). Here the CDR3 DNA reads TGTGCCAGCAGCTTAGCTGCGACCGGGGAGCTGTTTTTT. Its protein product is CASSLAATGELFF.

In this sample, this clonotype turned up many times. This chain uses TRBV4-1 with TRBJ1-1, with TRBD1 as a possible D gene (6 bases). Trimming took 0 bases from V and 4 from J, leaving 15 bases between them. The CDR3 covers 16 residues. Germline V gene data show CDR1 as MGHRA and CDR2 as YSYEKL. CDR3 DNA sequence: TGCGCCAGCAGCCAAGACTCAGGGGTTCTAGCCACTGAAGCTTTCTTT. This encodes CASSQDSGVLATEAFF.

This clonotype was seen repeatedly, ten times or more. The chain uses TRBV7-6 and TRBJ2-2, with D perhaps assigned TRBD1 or TRBD2 (6 bases each). Trimming took off 2 bases at V and 6 bases at J, with 10 bases between the two ends. The CDR3 is 14 residues long. CDR1 is SGHVS and CDR2 is FNYEAQ in the germline V gene. CDR3 DNA sequence: TGTGCCAGCAGCTTACACAGGGAGGCCGGGGAGCTGTTTTTT. Its translation is CASSLHREAGELFF.

In its sample, this clonotype was seen many times. This chain connects TRBV28 to TRBJ2-7, with 13 bases matching TRBD2. Germline CDR1 is MDHEN and CDR2 is SYDVKM. The CDR3 is made up of 15 amino acids. V lost 5 bases, J lost 1 base, and 2 bases stayed unmatched. In nucleotides, the CDR3 is TGTGCCAGCAGTAGGGGACTAGCGGGATCCTACGAGCAGTACTTC. Translating it yields CASSRGLAGSYEQYF.

In its sample, this clonotype was seen many times. V gene TRBV5-6 combines with J gene TRBJ2-3; the D is unclear. The CDR3 totals 13 residues. Germline V gene data show CDR1 as SGHDT and CDR2 as YYEEEE. Trimming took 4 bases from V and 9 from J, leaving 15 bases between them. This CDR3 is CASSPFRTSTQYF. The CDR3 coding sequence is TGTGCCAGCAGCCCCTTCAGAACTTCGACGCAGTATTTT.

Turning to this clonotype: This may arise from a read error, as a much more abundant clone is one base away. The rearrangement uses TRBV29-1 and TRBJ2-1, with TRBD1 matching 10 bases. In germline, CDR1 is SQVTM, CDR2 ANQGSEA. This CDR3 spans 14 amino acids. The CDR3 coding sequence is TGCGGCGTTGGGGCGGGGACAGGGGTTTTTGAGCAGTTCTTC. This encodes CGVGAGTGVFEQFF.

This clonotype was seen many times. This chain links TRBV19 with TRBJ2-7; 8 bases map to TRBD2. The germline V gene has CDR1 LNHDA and CDR2 SQIVND (reference sequence). CDR3 length: 14 amino acids. The V segment lost 8 bases and the J segment 0 bases; nucleotides outside the gene matches: 6. This CDR3 is CASSTSGSSYEQYF. The CDR3 DNA is TGTGCCAGTTCAACTAGCGGTAGCTCCTACGAGCAGTACTTC.

This clonotype was counted at least ten times. The chain carries TRBV20-1 and TRBJ2-1; a weak D match, TRBD2 (5 bases). Germline-derived CDR1 and CDR2 are DFQATT and SNEGSKA (reference sequence). The CDR3 covers 16 residues. Trimming removed 0 bases from V and 3 bases from J, with 15 bases in between. The DNA for the CDR3 is TGCAGTGCTAGAGATAGAGCTCCGGGGAACTACAATGAGCAGTTCTTC. It encodes CSARDRAPGNYNEQFF.

In regard to this clonotype: A read error is possible here, since a much larger clone lies one base away. This chain connects TRBV11-3 to TRBJ2-1, with unresolved D. The CDR3 is 12 amino acids. The germline CDR1 and CDR2 sequences are SGHNT and YENEEA. V lost 3 bases, J lost 15 bases, and 15 bases lay in between. The CDR3 loop reads CASSFSGRVPFF. CDR3 nucleotides: TGTGCCAGCAGCTTTTCCGGACGGGTTCCGTTCTTC.

This clonotype was seen ten or more times. The rearrangement links TRBV4-1 to TRBJ1-5; possible D gene TRBD1, 5 bases. Germline CDR1 reads MGHRA; CDR2 reads YSYEKL. V lost 4 bases and J lost 1, with 14 bases in between. CDR3 length: 16 amino acids. The chain's CDR3 is CASSRSPGDSNQPQHF. DNA of the CDR3: TGCGCCAGCAGCCGCTCGCCCGGGGACAGCAATCAGCCCCAGCATTTT.

This clonotype showed up just a few times. A read error is possible here, since a much larger clone lies one base away. The chain uses TRBV29-1 and TRBJ1-4, with D tentatively TRBD1 (5 bases). The CDR3 consists of 14 residues. Germline CDR1 is SQVTM and CDR2 is ANQGSEA. The DNA for the CDR3 is TGCAGCGTTGATCCGCAGGGCGCTGGCGAAAAACGGTTTTTT. It translates to CSVDPQGAGEKRFF. Supplemented by reference TRBV29-1 and TRBJ1-4, the full variable domain reads SAVISQKPSRDICQRGTSLTIQCQVDSQVTMMFWYRQQPGQSLTLIATANQGSEATYESGFVIDKFPISRPNLTFSTLTVSNMSPEDSSIYLCSVDPQGAGEKRFFGSGTQLSVL.

This clonotype appeared many times. This rearrangement joins TRBV12-3 or TRBV12-4 to TRBJ2-2, with 10 bases identical to TRBD2. The CDR3 runs 15 residues. The J segment lost 6 bases and the V segment lost 6 bases, leaving 7 bases of the junction unmatched. CDR3 residues: CASSNLAGGSGELFF. The CDR3 nucleotides read TGTGCCAGCAGCAACTTAGCGGGAGGCTCCGGGGAGCTGTTTTTT.

This clonotype has at least ten counts. The chain recombines TRBV6-5 with TRBJ2-1; 8 bases line up with TRBD1. V was clipped by 5 bases and J by 6 bases; unmatched bases: 9. The CDR3 consists of 15 residues. CDR1 and CDR2 (germline): MNHEY, SVGAGI. The CDR3 DNA is TGTGCCAGCAGTCCAGGGGGCGGGTTTATCAATGAGCAGTTCTTC. Protein sequence: CASSPGGGFINEQFF.

This clonotype was detected ten times or more. The chain uses TRBV14 and TRBJ2-7; possibly TRBD2 for D (5 bases). CDR3 length: 13 residues. The ends were cut back, 4 bases at V and 6 bases at J, with 13 bases in the middle. In germline, CDR1 is SGHDN, CDR2 FVKESK. The CDR3 bases are TGTGCCAGCAGCCTGGTAGGTGCGGGCGAGCAGTACTTC. Translated, it gives CASSLVGAGEQYF.

This chain uses TRBV5-8 with TRBJ2-3; D ambiguous. The CDR3 covers 14 residues. With 0 bases removed from V and 0 bases from J, the gap between germline ends came to 5 bases. CDR1 SGHTS and CDR2 YDEGEE come from the germline V gene. The CDR3 loop is CASSLAGSTDTQYF. In DNA form, the CDR3 reads TGTGCCAGCAGCTTGGCTGGCAGCACAGATACGCAGTATTTT.

This clonotype was detected ten times or more. The chain recombines TRBV5-1 with TRBJ2-3; D not certain. CDR3 length: 15 residues. The germline gives CDR1 SGHRS, CDR2 YFSETQ. V lost 4 bases to trimming and J lost 2 bases, with 14 bases between them. The CDR3 loop reads CASSLGSPPTDTQYF. The CDR3 bases are TGCGCCAGCAGCCTGGGTTCTCCCCCCACAGATACGCAGTATTTT.

This clonotype was recorded many times. The CDR3 coding sequence is TGTGCCAGCAGTTTGGACCGGACAGGGGTTCGAAATGAGCAGTTCTTC. This translates into CASSLDRTGVRNEQFF. The chain links TRBV28 to TRBJ2-1, with 9 bases aligning to TRBD1. Germline V lookup: CDR1 MDHEN, CDR2 SYDVKM. CDR3 length equals 16 residues. V lost 3 bases to trimming and J lost 7 bases; unmatched junction nucleotides: 10.

Many counts were recorded for this clonotype. The chain uses TRBV6-2 or TRBV6-3 and TRBJ1-1, with 11 bases aligning to TRBD1. This CDR3 contains 16 residues. In germline, CDR1 is MNHEY, CDR2 SVGEGT. With 6 bases clipped from V and 0 bases from J, the junction kept 6 bases outside the gene matches. The CDR3 protein is CASRGQGAGMNTEAFF. For the CDR3, the DNA is TGTGCCAGCAGAGGACAGGGGGCTGGGATGAACACTGAAGCTTTCTTT.

A remark on this clonotype: A much bigger clone sits one base away, suggesting this may be a read error. V gene TRBV29-1 combines with J gene TRBJ2-7; 7 bases are shared with TRBD1. There are 12 residues in the CDR3. Germline lookup yields CDR1 SQVTM and CDR2 ANQGSEA. CDR3 coding DNA: TGCAGCGTCCCGGGACAGCCGGGTGAGCAGCACTTC. It encodes CSVPGQPGEQHF.

There are many counts of this clonotype. The J gene is TRBJ1-4, the V gene TRBV12-3 or TRBV12-4; the D is unclear. The CDR3 sequence is 13 residues long. Trimming removed 5 bases at V and 3 bases at J, with 7 bases between. CDR3 in amino acids: CASSNSANEKLFF. The CDR3 DNA is TGTGCCAGCAGTAACAGTGCTAATGAAAAACTGTTTTTT.

The chain uses TRBV12-3 or TRBV12-4 and TRBJ2-2; tentative D call: TRBD2 (6 bases). This CDR3 region has 15 residues. The ends were cut back, 5 bases at V and 2 bases at J, with 12 bases in the middle. The CDR3 DNA reads TGTGCCAGCAGTCCCGGGACTTACAACACCGGGGAGCTGTTTTTT. Translated: CASSPGTYNTGELFF.

This clonotype was seen repeatedly, ten times or more. V and J are TRBV5-1 and TRBJ2-2; D is possibly TRBD1 (6 bases). The CDR3 is 15 residues long. The V gene lost 4 bases and the J gene lost 6 bases, with 16 bases spanning the gap. CDR1 is SGHRS, CDR2 YFSETQ, per germline. In DNA, the CDR3 is TGCGCCAGCAGCCCGGGACACCAGAAAGCCGGGGAGCTGTTTTTT. Its translation is CASSPGHQKAGELFF.